These 15 T cell receptor beta chains came from one sample sequenced in a study of blood T cell repertoires in COVID-19. Libraries were prepared by immunoSEQ multiplex PCR; TCRdb keeps only in-frame clonotypes and omits some of them. The sample contains 200,000 to 250,000 clones, 70% to 90% of which appear only once. The source material was peripheral blood. The receptors shown here come from a woman aged 65 to 85 with COVID-19, enrolled during active disease.

The chain employs TRBV3-1 (or the pseudogene TRBV3-2) and TRBJ2-5; 7 bases line up with TRBD1. J gave up 3 bases and V 4 bases, and 2 bases lay outside the gene matches. The germline CDR1 and CDR2 sequences are LGHDT and YNNKEL (reference sequence). The CDR3 extends over 13 amino acids. This CDR3 is CASSLTGKETQYF. CDR3 nucleotides: TGTGCCAGCAGCCTGACAGGGAAAGAGACCCAGTACTTC.

The genes are TRBV5-4 and TRBJ2-7; D uncertain. The CDR3 contains 12 residues. Trimming cost V 0 bases and J 6 bases, with 7 bases left between them. Germline V gene data show CDR1 as SGHNT and CDR2 as YYREEE (reference sequence). The CDR3 protein is CASSLVLSEQYF. The CDR3 DNA reads TGTGCCAGCAGCTTGGTTCTGAGCGAGCAGTACTTC. The entire variable domain, with the rest obtained from reference TRBV5-4 and TRBJ2-7, is as follows: ETGVTQSPTHLIKTRGQQVTLRCSSQSGHNTVSWYQQALGQGPQFIFQYYREEENGRGNFPPRFSGLQFPNYSSELNVNALELDDSALYLCASSLVLSEQYFGPGTRLTVT.

The chain links TRBV5-1 to TRBJ2-7, with D uncertain. Looked up from germline, CDR1 is SGHRS and CDR2 is YFSETQ. The V and J ends lost 0 bases and 2 bases respectively, with 12 bases between them. The CDR3 is made up of 15 amino acids. The CDR3 DNA sequence: TGCGCCAGCAGCTTGGGTCCAGGCCAAACCTACGAGCAGTACTTC. Translating gives CASSLGPGQTYEQYF.

The chain is built from TRBV21-1 and TRBJ2-3; whether TRBD2, the table's D call, matches the DNA was not checked. TRBV21-1 is marked as a pseudogene. The CDR3 runs to 17 residues. CDR3 nucleotide sequence: TGTGCCAGCAGCCTACAGGAGCGGGGGGAAGACACAGATACGCAGTATTTT. Its translation is CASSLQERGEDTDTQYF.

This sequence joins TRBV29-1 and TRBJ2-3; TRBD2 matches 12 bases. This CDR3 has 16 residues. Germline CDR1 is SQVTM and CDR2 is ANQGSEA. With V trimmed by 3 bases and J by 3 bases, 7 bases remained unmatched. Written as DNA, the CDR3 is TGCAGCGTTGACCCCTTGACTAGCGGGGGAACAGATACGCAGTATTTT. Protein: CSVDPLTSGGTDTQYF.

The V gene is TRBV19, the J gene TRBJ1-1, with D possibly TRBD1 on 6 matching bases. V was shortened by 3 bases and J by 1 base, with 6 bases between the two germline ends. Germline V lookup: CDR1 LNHDA, CDR2 SQIVND (reference sequence). CDR3 length: 13 residues. CDR3 amino acids: CASSMTGNTEAFF. The CDR3 DNA reads TGTGCCAGTAGTATGACAGGGAACACTGAAGCTTTCTTT.

The chain recombines TRBV6-6 with TRBJ1-3; TRBD1 matches 7 bases. The CDR3 is made up of 16 amino acids. V lost 7 bases and J lost 0; bases outside the gene matches: 9. Germline V gene data show CDR1 as MNHNY and CDR2 as SVGAGI (reference sequence). The CDR3 bases are TGTGCCAGCAACGACAGGGCCAGGTCCTCTGGAAACACCATATATTTT. Its translation: CASNDRARSSGNTIYF.

The chain recombines TRBV7-9 with TRBJ1-5; D is uncertain. Trimming removed 6 bases at V and 0 bases at J, with 15 bases between. The CDR3 runs to 16 residues. Germline-derived CDR1 and CDR2 are SEHNR and FQNEAQ (reference sequence). The CDR3 region is CASSSTNGSSNQPQHF. The DNA of the CDR3 is TGTGCCAGCAGTTCCACGAATGGGAGTAGCAATCAGCCCCAGCATTTT.

Only one count was recorded for this clone. The chain carries TRBV11-3 and TRBJ1-2; a weak D match, TRBD1 (6 bases). From germline, CDR1 is SGHNT and CDR2 YENEEA. The CDR3 loop spans 13 amino acids. V was clipped by 4 bases and J by 2 bases, with 8 bases between them. CDR3 DNA: TGTGCCAGCAGCTACACAGGGAACTATGGCTACACCTTC. Translation gives CASSYTGNYGYTF.

The chain combines TRBV4-2 with TRBJ1-5; a weak D match, TRBD1 (5 bases). Germline lookup yields CDR1 LGHNA and CDR2 YNFKEQ. V lost 0 bases, J lost 4 bases, and 7 bases lay in between. The CDR3 is made up of 14 amino acids. CDR3 protein: CASSQDRGNQPQHF. As DNA, the CDR3 is TGTGCCAGCAGCCAAGATAGGGGTAATCAGCCCCAGCATTTT.

The J gene is TRBJ1-2, the V gene TRBV6-5, with a possible D match to TRBD1 (6 bases). The CDR3 totals 12 residues. The V gene lost 10 bases and the J gene lost 8 bases, with 17 bases spanning the gap. CDR1 and CDR2 (germline): MNHEY, SVGAGI. CDR3 in amino acids: CATNRVSGGYTF. Written as DNA, the CDR3 is TGTGCCACCAACAGGGTATCGGGGGGCTACACCTTC.

This sequence joins TRBV7-2 and TRBJ2-7, with TRBD2 matching 12 bases. This CDR3 is 17 amino acids long. V dropped 1 base and J dropped 2; count of bases not matched to a gene: 6. The germline V gene encodes CDR1 SGHTA and CDR2 FQGNSA. CDR3 amino acids: CASSLGGTSGRTYEQYF. As DNA, the CDR3 is TGTGCCAGCAGCTTAGGGGGGACTAGCGGGCGAACCTACGAGCAGTACTTC.

V is TRBV7-2 and J is TRBJ1-4, with D tentatively TRBD1 (5 bases). The CDR3 extends over 14 amino acids. Germline CDR1 and CDR2: SGHTA and FQGNSA. V shed 5 bases and J shed 6 bases, with 13 bases lying between them. CDR3 loop: CASSRNTGYEKLFF. The CDR3 DNA reads TGTGCCAGCAGCCGCAATACAGGATATGAAAAACTGTTTTTT. The full variable domain, rest sourced from reference TRBV7-2 and TRBJ1-4, is GAGVSQSPSNKVTEKGKDVELRCDPISGHTALYWYRQSLGQGLEFLIYFQGNSAPDKSGLPSDRFSAERTGGSVSTLTIQRTQQEDSAVYLCASSRNTGYEKLFFGSGTQLSVL.

The chain joins TRBV10-1 to TRBJ1-1; D not certain. The V gene lost 2 bases and the J gene lost 3 bases, with 7 bases spanning the gap. The germline V gene has CDR1 WNHNN and CDR2 SYGVQD (reference sequence). The CDR3 contains 13 residues. For the CDR3, the DNA is TGCGCCAGCAGTGAGGAACGGGACACTGAAGCTTTCTTT. Protein product: CASSEERDTEAFF.

The V and J genes are TRBV3-1 (or the pseudogene TRBV3-2) and TRBJ1-3; D is uncertain. The germline V gene has CDR1 LGHDT and CDR2 YNNKEL (reference sequence). The CDR3 covers 15 residues. Trimming removed 0 bases at V and 0 bases at J, with 6 bases between. CDR3 coding DNA: TGTGCCAGCAGCCAAGATGCTACCTCTGGAAACACCATATATTTT. Amino acid sequence: CASSQDATSGNTIYF.